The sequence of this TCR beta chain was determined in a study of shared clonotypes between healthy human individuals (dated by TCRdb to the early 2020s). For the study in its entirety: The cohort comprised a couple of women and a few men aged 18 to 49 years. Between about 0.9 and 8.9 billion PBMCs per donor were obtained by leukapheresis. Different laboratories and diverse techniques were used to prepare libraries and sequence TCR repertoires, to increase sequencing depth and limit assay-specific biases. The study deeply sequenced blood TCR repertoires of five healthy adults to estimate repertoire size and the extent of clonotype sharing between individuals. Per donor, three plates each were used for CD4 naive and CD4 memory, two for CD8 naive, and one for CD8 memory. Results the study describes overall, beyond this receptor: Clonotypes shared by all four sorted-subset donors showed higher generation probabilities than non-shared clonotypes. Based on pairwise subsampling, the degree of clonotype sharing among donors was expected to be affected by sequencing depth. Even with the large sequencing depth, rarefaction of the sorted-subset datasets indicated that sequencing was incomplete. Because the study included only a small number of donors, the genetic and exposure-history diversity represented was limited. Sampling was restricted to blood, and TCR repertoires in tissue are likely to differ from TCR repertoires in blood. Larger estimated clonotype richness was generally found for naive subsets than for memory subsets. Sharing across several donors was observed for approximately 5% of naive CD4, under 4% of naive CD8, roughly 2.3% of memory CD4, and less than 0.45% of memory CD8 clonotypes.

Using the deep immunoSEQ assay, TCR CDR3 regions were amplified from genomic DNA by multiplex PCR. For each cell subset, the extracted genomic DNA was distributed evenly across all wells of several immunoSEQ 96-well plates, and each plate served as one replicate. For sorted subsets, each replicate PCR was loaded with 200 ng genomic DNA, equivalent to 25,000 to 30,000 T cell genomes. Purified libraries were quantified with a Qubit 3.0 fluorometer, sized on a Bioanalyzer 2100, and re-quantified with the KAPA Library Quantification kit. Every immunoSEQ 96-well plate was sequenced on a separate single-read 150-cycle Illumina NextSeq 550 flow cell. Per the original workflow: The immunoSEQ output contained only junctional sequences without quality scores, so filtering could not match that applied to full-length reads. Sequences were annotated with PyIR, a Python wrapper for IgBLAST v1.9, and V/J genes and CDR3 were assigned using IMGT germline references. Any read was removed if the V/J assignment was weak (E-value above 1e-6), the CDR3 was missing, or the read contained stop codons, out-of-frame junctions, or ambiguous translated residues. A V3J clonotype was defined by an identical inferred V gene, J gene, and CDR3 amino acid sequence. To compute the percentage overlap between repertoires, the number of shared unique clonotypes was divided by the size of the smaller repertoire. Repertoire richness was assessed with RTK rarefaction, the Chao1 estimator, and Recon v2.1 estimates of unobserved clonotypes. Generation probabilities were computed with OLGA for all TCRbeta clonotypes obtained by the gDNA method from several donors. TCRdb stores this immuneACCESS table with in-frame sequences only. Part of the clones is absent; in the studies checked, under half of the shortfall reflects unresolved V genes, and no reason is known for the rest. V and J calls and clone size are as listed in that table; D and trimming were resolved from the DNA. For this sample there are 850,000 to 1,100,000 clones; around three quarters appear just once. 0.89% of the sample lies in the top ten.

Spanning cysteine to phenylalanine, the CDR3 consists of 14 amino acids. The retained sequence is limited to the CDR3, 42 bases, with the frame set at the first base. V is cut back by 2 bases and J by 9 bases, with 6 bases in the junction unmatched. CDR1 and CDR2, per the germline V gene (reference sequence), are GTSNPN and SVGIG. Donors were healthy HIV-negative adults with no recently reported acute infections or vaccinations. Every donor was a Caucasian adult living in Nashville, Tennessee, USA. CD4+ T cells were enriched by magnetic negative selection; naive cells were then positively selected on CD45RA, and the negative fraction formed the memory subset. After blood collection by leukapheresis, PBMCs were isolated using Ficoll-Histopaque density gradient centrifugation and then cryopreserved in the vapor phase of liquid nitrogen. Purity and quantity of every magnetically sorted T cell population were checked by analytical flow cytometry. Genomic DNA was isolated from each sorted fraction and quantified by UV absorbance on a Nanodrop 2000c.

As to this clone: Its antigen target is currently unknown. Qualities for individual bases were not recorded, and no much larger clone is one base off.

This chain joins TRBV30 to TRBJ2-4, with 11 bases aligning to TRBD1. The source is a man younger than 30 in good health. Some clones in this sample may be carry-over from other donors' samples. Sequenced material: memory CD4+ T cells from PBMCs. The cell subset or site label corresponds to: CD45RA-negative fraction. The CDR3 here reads CAWSPGQGDVIQYF. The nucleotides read TGTGCCTGGAGTCCGGGACAGGGGGATGTCATTCAGTACTTC.